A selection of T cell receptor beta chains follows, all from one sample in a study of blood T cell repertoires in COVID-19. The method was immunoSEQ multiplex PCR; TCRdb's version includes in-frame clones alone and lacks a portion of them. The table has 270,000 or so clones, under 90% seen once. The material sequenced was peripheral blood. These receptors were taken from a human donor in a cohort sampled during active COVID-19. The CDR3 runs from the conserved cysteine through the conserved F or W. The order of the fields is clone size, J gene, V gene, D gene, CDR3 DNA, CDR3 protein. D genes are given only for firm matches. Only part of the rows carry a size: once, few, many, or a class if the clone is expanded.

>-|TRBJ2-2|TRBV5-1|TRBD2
TGCGCCAGCAGAGGCGGGACTAGCGGAACCGGGGAGCTGTTTTTT
CASRGGTSGTGELFF
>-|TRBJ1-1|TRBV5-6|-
TGTGCCAGCACCTACGGTAGGGGCTATGAAGCTTTCTTT
CASTYGRGYEAFF
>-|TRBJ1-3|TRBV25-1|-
TGTGCCAGCAGTGACCCCCAGGGACATTCTGGAAACACCATATATTTT
CASSDPQGHSGNTIYF
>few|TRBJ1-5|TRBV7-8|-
TGTGCCAGCAGCTTAGCCATAGGAAGGGGAACTCAGCCCCAGCATTTT
CASSLAIGRGTQPQHF
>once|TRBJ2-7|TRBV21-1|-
TGTGCCAGCATCCCAACCCGACAGGGTGGGGGCGAGCAGTACTTC
CASIPTRQGGGEQYF
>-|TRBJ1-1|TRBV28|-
TGTGCCAGCAGTTTAGTTTGGGGGCCCACTGAAGCTTTCTTT
CASSLVWGPTEAFF
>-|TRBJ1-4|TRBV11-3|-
TGTGCCAGCAGCTTAGTAAGGGGAACGAATAATGAAAAACTGTTTTTT
CASSLVRGTNNEKLFF
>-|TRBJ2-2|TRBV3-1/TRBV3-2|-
TGTGCCAGCAGCCGAATTACAGGGAAGGGGGAGCTGTTTTTT
CASSRITGKGELFF
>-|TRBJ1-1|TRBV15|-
TGTGCCACCAGCAGAGGGACAAAGGACACTGAAGCTTTCTTT
CATSRGTKDTEAFF
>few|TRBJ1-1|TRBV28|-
TGTGCCAGCAGTTTAAGTGTGCGAAGGGAGGGCGCTTTCTTT
CASSLSVRREGAFF
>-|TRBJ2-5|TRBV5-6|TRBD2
TGTGCCAGCAGCTTAGGGCGGGGGATGAAGACCCAGTACTTC
CASSLGRGMKTQYF
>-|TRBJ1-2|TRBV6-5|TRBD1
TGTGCCAGCAGTTTTACCGGGACAGGGGGCTATGGCTACACCTTC
CASSFTGTGGYGYTF
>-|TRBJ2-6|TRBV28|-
TGTGCCAGCCGGACAGCCGGCTCTGGGGCCAACGTCCTGACTTTC
CASRTAGSGANVLTF
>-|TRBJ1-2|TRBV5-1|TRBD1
TGCGCCAGCAGCTTGTGGGGACAGGGGGACTATGGCTACACCTTC
CASSLWGQGDYGYTF
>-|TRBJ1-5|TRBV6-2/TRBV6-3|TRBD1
TGTGCCAGCAGTTACCCCACGACAGGGAATCAGCCCCAGCATTTT
CASSYPTTGNQPQHF
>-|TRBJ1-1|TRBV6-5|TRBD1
TGTGCCAGCATGTCGGACAGGGGGCGGTACACTGAAGCTTTCTTT
CASMSDRGRYTEAFF
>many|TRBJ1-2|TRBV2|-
TGTGCCAGCAGCCTCAGCGGGGCGGATAACTATGGCTACACCTTC
CASSLSGADNYGYTF
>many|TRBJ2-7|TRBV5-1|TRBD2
TGCGCCAGCAGCTCCCTGGGGACTAGCGGGAGGGCCCCTAGGAACGAGCAGTACTTC
CASSSLGTSGRAPRNEQYF
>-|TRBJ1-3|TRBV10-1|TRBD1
TGCGCCAGCTCCACAGGGGGCGCCGGAAACACCATATATTTT
CASSTGGAGNTIYF
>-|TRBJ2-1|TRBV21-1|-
TGTGCCAGCAGCAAAGGAGGGGGGGACAGGGGCCCCTCTAACTCCTACAATGAGCAGTTCTTC
CASSKGGGDRGPSNSYNEQFF
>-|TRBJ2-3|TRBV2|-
TGTGCCTCGACGACTGGCGGCGGCACAGATACGCAGTATTTT
CASTTGGGTDTQYF
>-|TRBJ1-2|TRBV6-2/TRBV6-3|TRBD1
TGTGCCAGCAGTTACAGCGGATTTTCAGGCAGGGGGAACTATGGCTACACCTTC
CASSYSGFSGRGNYGYTF
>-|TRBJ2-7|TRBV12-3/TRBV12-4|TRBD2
TGTGCCAGCAGAGCGGGACCCACCTACGAGCAGTACTTC
CASRAGPTYEQYF
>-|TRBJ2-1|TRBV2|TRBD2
TGTGCCAGCACAGCGCTAGCGGGAGGATTAGGGGTCTACAATGAGCAGTTCTTC
CASTALAGGLGVYNEQFF